The 14 T cell receptor beta chains in this list originate from one sample, sequenced in a study of blood T cell repertoires in COVID-19. Sequencing was performed with immunoSEQ multiplex PCR; in TCRdb, only in-frame clones are kept and a portion is missing. Of roughly 260,000 clones in the sample, 86% were seen once. The sample consisted of PBMCs or T cells enriched from blood (not recorded which). The source of these receptors is a woman aged 18-35 years who had recovered from COVID-19.

The sample holds one count of this clone. The V and J genes are TRBV2 and TRBJ2-7; TRBD1 matches at 10 bases. Germline CDR1 is SNHLY and CDR2 is FYNNEI. The length of the CDR3 is 13 residues. V dropped 10 bases and J dropped 4; count of bases not matched to a gene: 7. CDR3 sequence: CAIETGGSYEQYF. The CDR3 bases are TGTGCCATAGAGACAGGGGGCTCGTACGAGCAGTACTTC.

The V call is TRBV14, the J call TRBJ2-5; weak D call: TRBD2 (5 bases). CDR1 SGHDN and CDR2 FVKESK come from the germline V gene. The ends were cut back, 4 bases at V and 3 bases at J, with 15 bases in the middle. The CDR3 runs to 15 residues. The CDR3 protein is CASSPRGSVEETQYF. CDR3 coding DNA: TGTGCCAGCAGCCCCCGGGGTAGCGTGGAAGAGACCCAGTACTTC.

V usage is TRBV6-2 or TRBV6-3 and J usage is TRBJ2-1, with 9 bases lining up with TRBD2. Trimming at V came to 6 bases and at J to 5 bases, leaving 11 bases not matched to a gene. CDR1 and CDR2 (germline): MNHEY, SVGEGT. The CDR3 length is 16 residues. CDR3 sequence reads: CASSYYTSGPHNEQFF. CDR3 DNA sequence: TGTGCCAGCAGCTATTATACTAGCGGGCCCCACAATGAGCAGTTCTTC.

The gene calls are TRBV5-1 and TRBJ1-1; 7 positions match TRBD1. The CDR3 length is 13 residues. Germline V lookup: CDR1 SGHRS, CDR2 YFSETQ. The V gene end was trimmed by 5 bases and the J gene end by 7 bases; junction bases not matched to a gene: 8. The CDR3 region has the DNA TGCGCCAGCAGATCGGGACAGAATCATGAAGCTTTCTTT. Protein product: CASRSGQNHEAFF.

The CDR3 here is CASSSSGVYEQYF. In DNA form, the CDR3 reads TGTGCCAGCAGTTCTAGCGGGGTCTACGAGCAGTACTTC. The chain links TRBV6-5 to TRBJ2-7; 9 bases fit TRBD2. Germline loops: CDR1 MNHEY, CDR2 SVGAGI. V trimming: 4 bases; J trimming: 3 bases; junction bases outside the gene matches: 1. There are 13 residues in the CDR3.

The V and J genes are TRBV3-1 (or the pseudogene TRBV3-2) and TRBJ2-5; TRBD1 aligns across 9 bases. Trimming took 4 bases from V and 3 from J; bases not matched to a gene: 6. The CDR3 consists of 15 residues. Germline CDR1 reads LGHDT; CDR2 reads YNNKEL (reference sequence). CDR3 nucleotide sequence: TGTGCCAGCAGCCTACCGGGACAGGGTGAAGAGACCCAGTACTTC. It codes for CASSLPGQGEETQYF.

The V call is TRBV27, the J call TRBJ2-2; possibly TRBD2 for D (5 bases). V was pared by 3 bases and J by 2 bases, with 19 bases between. This CDR3 is 18 amino acids long. CDR1 and CDR2 from the germline V gene are MNHEY and SMNVEV (reference sequence). CDR3 protein: CASSFSQLLAGNTGELFF. The DNA for the CDR3 is TGTGCCAGCAGTTTTTCCCAACTTCTAGCAGGCAACACCGGGGAGCTGTTTTTT.

This chain links TRBV6-5 with TRBJ1-2; 11 bases align to TRBD1. The CDR3 contains 14 residues. Germline CDR1 and CDR2: MNHEY and SVGAGI. Trimming removed 5 bases from V and 8 bases from J; junction bases left unmatched: 7. The CDR3: CASSRGTGGEGYTF. The CDR3 nucleotides read TGTGCCAGCAGTCGGGGGACAGGGGGTGAAGGCTACACCTTC.

This chain uses TRBV4-1 with TRBJ1-1; a weak D match, TRBD1 (5 bases). The CDR3 length is 12 residues. The germline V and J ends were trimmed by 6 bases and 10 bases, with 15 bases remaining between them. The germline CDR1 and CDR2 sequences are MGHRA and YSYEKL. CDR3 amino acids: CASSQGRRGAFF. The CDR3 DNA reads as TGCGCCAGCAGTCAGGGCCGGAGGGGAGCTTTCTTT.

V gene TRBV15 combines with J gene TRBJ2-2; the D gene is possibly TRBD2 (6 bases). The CDR3 is made up of 15 amino acids. Trimming pared 5 bases from V and 5 bases from J, leaving 15 bases between. Germline V CDR1 and CDR2: LNHNV, YYDKDF (reference sequence). CDR3 sequence (DNA): TGTGCCACCAGCGCCGGCAGGGAGGAAACCGGGGAGCTGTTTTTT. Translating it yields CATSAGREETGELFF.

The V and J genes are TRBV5-4 and TRBJ1-2; D is unclear. The V gene's germline CDR1 is SGHNT and CDR2 YYREEE (reference sequence). Trimming stripped 0 bases from V and 6 bases from J, with 15 bases between. The CDR3 length is 15 residues. Written as DNA, the CDR3 is TGTGCCAGCAGCTTGGGACCGGGATCCATAGATGGCTACACCTTC. This translates into CASSLGPGSIDGYTF. The full variable domain, with the rest looked up from reference TRBV5-4 and TRBJ1-2, is ETGVTQSPTHLIKTRGQQVTLRCSSQSGHNTVSWYQQALGQGPQFIFQYYREEENGRGNFPPRFSGLQFPNYSSELNVNALELDDSALYLCASSLGPGSIDGYTFGSGTRLTVV.

The chain uses TRBV5-1 and TRBJ2-3, with TRBD2 matching over 8 bases. The CDR3 is 17 residues long. The V and J ends lost 0 bases and 3 bases, in that order; junction bases with no gene match: 9. The germline gives CDR1 SGHRS, CDR2 YFSETQ. The DNA for the CDR3 is TGCGCCAGCAGCTTGGCTTTCGGGGGGGCTTTAACAGATACGCAGTATTTT. It yields the protein CASSLAFGGALTDTQYF. The whole variable domain, remainder taken from reference TRBV5-1 and TRBJ2-3, is KAGVTQTPRYLIKTRGQQVTLSCSPISGHRSVSWYQQTPGQGLQFLFEYFSETQRNKGNFPGRFSGRQFSNSRSEMNVSTLELGDSALYLCASSLAFGGALTDTQYFGPGTRLTVL.

The chain employs TRBV12-5 and TRBJ1-5, with 7 bases fitting TRBD1. The CDR3 consists of 16 residues. Germline values: CDR1 LGHNT, CDR2 FRNRAP. Losses at the gene ends were 6 bases for V and 1 base for J; bases not matched to a gene: 9. The CDR3, as DNA: TGTGCTAGTGGAGACATATTACAGGGGAGCAATCAGCCCCAGCATTTT. Its protein product is CASGDILQGSNQPQHF.

This clone was recorded a few times. The chain employs TRBV7-8 and TRBJ2-5; 8 nucleotides line up with TRBD1. The CDR3 is 17 residues long. From germline, CDR1 is SGHVS and CDR2 FQNEAQ. Unmatched junction bases numbered 13, after V lost 6 bases and J lost 1 base. In nucleotides, the CDR3 is TGTGCCAGCAGTTCTACCGACAGGGGAGCTCTCCAAGAGACCCAGTACTTC. Translated, it gives CASSSTDRGALQETQYF.